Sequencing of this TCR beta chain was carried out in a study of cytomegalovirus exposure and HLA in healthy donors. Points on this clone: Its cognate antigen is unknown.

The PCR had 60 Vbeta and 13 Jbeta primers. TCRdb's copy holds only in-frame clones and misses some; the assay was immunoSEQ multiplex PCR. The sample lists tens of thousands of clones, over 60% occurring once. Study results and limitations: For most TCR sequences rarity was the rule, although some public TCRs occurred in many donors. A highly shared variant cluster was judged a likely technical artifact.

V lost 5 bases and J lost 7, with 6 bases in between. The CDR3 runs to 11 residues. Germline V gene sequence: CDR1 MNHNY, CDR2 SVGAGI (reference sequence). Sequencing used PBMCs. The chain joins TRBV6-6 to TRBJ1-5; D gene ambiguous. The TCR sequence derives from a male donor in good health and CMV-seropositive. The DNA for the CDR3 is TGTGCCAGCAGTACGGGGCAGCCCCAGCATTTT. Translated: CASSTGQPQHF.